This TCR beta chain originates from a study of regulatory T cells in long-lasting Graves disease. Study-level points and caveats: Reduced TCR diversity was observed in persistent Graves' patients versus newly diagnosed patients. Comparison showed that persistent patients shared more public clonotypes (about 2,700) than new patients (approximately 930).

Investigators prepared the TCR beta libraries by applying iRepertoire HTBI primers and Arm-PCR of CDR3 regions. One entry per CDR3 protein results from TCRdb running MiXCR on the multiplex PCR reads. The sample lists about 470,000 distinct CDR3 sequences, 20% to 25% seen once, with roughly 7.1% in the top ten. Germline CDR1 and CDR2: LNHNV and YYDKDF (reference sequence). CDR3 length: 15 residues. Trimming left V 4 bases short and J 4 bases short, with 13 bases between. Time point indicated: persistent/refractory GD, antithyroid drugs over 5 years with positive TRAb. RNA extracted from PBMCs served as the sequencing template. This clonotype came up once. The target antigen is unknown.

J is TRBJ1-4 and V is TRBV15, with D unresolved. The sequences come from peripheral blood mononuclear cells (PBMCs), collected when the disease was refractory, from a patient treated with antithyroid drugs. This TCR came from a female donor with Graves disease. This CDR3 reads CATSTRWNFNEKLFF. DNA of the CDR3: TGTGCCACCAGCACGCGATGGAACTTTAATGAAAAACTGTTTTTT.